This TCR beta chain was found in a study of human T cells and chemical hapten exposure (dated by TCRdb to the early 2020s). As for the study more broadly: For sensitization, 2% DPC in acetone was applied to a roughly 2 cm by roughly 2 cm area of upper inner arm skin. Patients additionally received weekly therapeutic DPC doses to the scalp throughout the roughly 24-week study period. Patch tests used Finn chambers with 0.01% DPC on the upper back, scored after 6 days by International Contact Dermatitis Research Group standards. Alopecia areata with under or over 50% scalp involvement, alopecia totalis and alopecia universalis were represented in the patient cohort, which was mostly female. Libraries were combined into a pool for sequencing, and differences in TCR yield between samples came mainly from small differences in library volumes within the pool. Peripheral blood TCR repertoire changes were tracked in vivo in alopecia patients during primary and secondary sensitization to the hapten diphenylcyclopropenone (DPC). Blood was sampled from patients pre-sensitization (week 0) and at 2, 6 and about 24 weeks after DPC sensitization. About 27 alopecia patients gave blood for TCR sequencing at one to four time points (pre-sensitization, 2, 6 and 24 weeks). Findings and caveats that apply to the study as a whole: Repeated subsampling changed both the strength of the expansion versus patch-test correlation and the threshold at which the correlation became significant. DPC sensitization did not change how many TCRs were above 1 in 1000 frequency, and no evidence was found of alterations in global repertoire structure. Patch test score correlated positively with the number of PT1 expanded TCRs, reaching significance at thresholds 8, 16 and 32 but not at 4. Compared with pre-sensitization or healthy control sets, expanded TCRs formed significantly more large CDR3 similarity clusters, which is consistent with antigen-driven responses. All patients had alopecia, a presumed autoimmune disease, so their immune response might differ from that of healthy individuals.

Explained via the paper, the time point label denotes: patch test 1, 2 weeks after DPC sensitization. The sample's treatment or condition label is to be understood as: therapeutic diphenylcyclopropenone sensitization with weekly scalp DPC. At each patch-test visit, blood was drawn before the patch test was applied. To be eligible, patients had to be aged 18 to 70, diagnosed with alopecia and judged suitable for DPC therapy, while pregnant patients were excluded. Unfractionated whole blood was collected in Tempus Blood RNA tubes, and total RNA was extracted from that blood. From a lookup of the germline V gene, CDR1 and CDR2 are SGHRS and YFSETQ. The CDR3 starts with the cysteine, ends with the phenylalanine, and has 16 residues. The kept DNA is CDR3 alone, 48 bases in frame from the first base. V sheds 5 bases and J sheds 0 bases, leaving 15 bases between their ends. Preparation of the library involved RACE. For sequencing, a NextSeq 500 was employed. During library preparation, unique molecular identifiers were attached to individual cDNA molecules so that TCRs could be counted in a quantitative, reproducible way. For every blood RNA sample, sequencing covered both the TCR alpha and TCR beta chains. The study's processing was this. A median of approximately 96,000 TCRs per sample was observed, with a range of 23,224 to 690,600. V, J and CDR3 annotation of the TCR reads was carried out using the Decombinator software suite. For PS versus PT1 abundance plots, all samples were subsampled to the same number of TCRs (28,000). TCRs were defined as expanded if absent before sensitization and observed at least eight times at the 2-week time point. TCRdb trimmed public reads at Q25 via fastp, called clones via MiXCR and kept in-frame beta chains. Rows merge per CDR3 protein into single entries with the most common DNA and genes. Clone size and V and J calls follow TCRdb, not the original study. The sample table lists 150,000 or so distinct CDR3 sequences, roughly 15% of them with a count of one. Of the sample, about 1.8% falls within the top ten clones.

Concerning this clonotype: Its antigen is still unknown. Base qualities are not at hand, and no much larger clone is one base apart.

This chain joins TRBV5-1 to TRBJ1-3, with TRBD1 tentatively as D gene (6 bases match). This TCR derives from a woman aged 25 to 39 with alopecia areata. Some clones in this sample may be carry-over from other donors' samples. The sequencing used whole blood, collected in connection with sensitization to the hapten diphenylcyclopropenone (DPC). The DNA reads as follows: TGCGCCAGCAGATTTAGGCCAGGGGACTCTGGAAACACCATATATTTT. This gives the protein CASRFRPGDSGNTIYF.